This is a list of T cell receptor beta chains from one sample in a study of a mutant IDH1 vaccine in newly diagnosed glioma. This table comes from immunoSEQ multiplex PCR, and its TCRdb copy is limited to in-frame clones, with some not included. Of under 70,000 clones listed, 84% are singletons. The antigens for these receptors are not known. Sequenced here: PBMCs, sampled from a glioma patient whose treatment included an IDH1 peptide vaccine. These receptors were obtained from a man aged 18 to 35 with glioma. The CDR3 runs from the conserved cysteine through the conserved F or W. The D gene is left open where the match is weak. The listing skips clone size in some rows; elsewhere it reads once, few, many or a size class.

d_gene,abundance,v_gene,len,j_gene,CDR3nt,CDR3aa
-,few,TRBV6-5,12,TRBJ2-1,TGTGCCAGCAGTTACTCAGGGAATGAGCAGTTCTTC,CASSYSGNEQFF
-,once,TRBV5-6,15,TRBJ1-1,TGTGCCAGCAGCCCCCCTTCGGGGAACGTCGCTGAAGCTTTCTTT,CASSPPSGNVAEAFF
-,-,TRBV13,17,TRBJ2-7,TGTGCCAGCGGGGATTCTGGCGGAGGAGGGTGGTCCTACGAGCAGTACTTC,CASGDSGGGGWSYEQYF
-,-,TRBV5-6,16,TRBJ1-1,TGTGCCAGCAGCTTGGCGGGGCGACTCCCCCGCACTGAAGCTTTCTTT,CASSLAGRLPRTEAFF
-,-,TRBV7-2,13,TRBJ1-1,TGTGCCAGCAGCTCTACCAGGGGCACTGAAGCTTTCTTT,CASSSTRGTEAFF
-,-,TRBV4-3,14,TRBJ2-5,TGCGCCAGCAGCCAAGGGGGCTCGAGGGAGACCCAGTACTTC,CASSQGGSRETQYF
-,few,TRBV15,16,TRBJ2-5,TGTGCCACCAGCACTCCGAGGACAGAATCCACAGAGACCCAGTACTTC,CATSTPRTESTETQYF
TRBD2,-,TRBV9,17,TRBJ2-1,TGTGCCAGCAGCGCCCATGCCGGGACTAGCTCGATCCCTGAGCAGTTCTTC,CASSAHAGTSSIPEQFF
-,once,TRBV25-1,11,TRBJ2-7,TGTGCCAGCAGTCTGGGGTACGAGCAGTACTTC,CASSLGYEQYF
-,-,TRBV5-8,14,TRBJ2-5,TGTGCCAGCAGACGGGAGCCAGGTCGGGAGACCCAGTACTTC,CASRREPGRETQYF
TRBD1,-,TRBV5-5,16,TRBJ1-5,TGTGCCAGCAGCGTTGAGGCAGGGGGCTTTAGTCAGCCCCAGCATTTT,CASSVEAGGFSQPQHF
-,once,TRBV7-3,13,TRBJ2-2,TGTGCCAGCAGCTTAGTTCCGGACGGGGAGCTGTTTTTT,CASSLVPDGELFF
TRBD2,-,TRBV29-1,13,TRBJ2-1,TGCAGCGTTCAACCCTGGCTAGCGGGTGAGCAGTTCTTC,CSVQPWLAGEQFF
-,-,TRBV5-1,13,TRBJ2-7,TGCGCCAGCAGTCTGGGACAACAAAATCGCCCCCACTTC,CASSLGQQNRPHF
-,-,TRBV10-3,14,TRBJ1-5,TGTGCCATCAGTGAGTCACAGGGCAATCAGCCCCAGCATTTT,CAISESQGNQPQHF
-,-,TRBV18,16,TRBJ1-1,TGTGCCAGCTCCCCCGGTGTTGGATTCCCGAACACTGAAGCTTTCTTT,CASSPGVGFPNTEAFF
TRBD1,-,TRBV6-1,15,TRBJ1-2,TGTGCCAGCAGTCAACGGGACAGGGGAAGGCATGGCTACACCTTC,CASSQRDRGRHGYTF
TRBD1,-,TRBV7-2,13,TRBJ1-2,TGTGCCAGCAGCCGGGACAGGGACTCTGGCTACACCTTC,CASSRDRDSGYTF
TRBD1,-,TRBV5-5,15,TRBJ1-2,TGTGCCAGCAGCTTAGGAAGACAGGGGTACTATGGCTACACCTTC,CASSLGRQGYYGYTF
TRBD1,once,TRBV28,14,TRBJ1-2,TGTGCCAGCAGTAGGGACAGGGGCAACTATGGCTACACCTTC,CASSRDRGNYGYTF